The table lists the clone carrying this TCR beta chain with a few counts. Its antigen is not known. The same CDR3 is also encoded by other DNA sequences in this sample. The record originates from a study of beta chain features in type 1 diabetes. At the level of the study: Age, gender, cell numbers and subset yield matched between patients and controls.

Germline CDR1 reads SNHLY; CDR2 reads FYNNEI. The CDR3 is 11 amino acids. Between the trimmed V and J ends, which lost 1 base and 9 bases, there was a span of 4 bases. The authors reverse transcribed all of the isolated RNA, so sequencing captured expressed TCRB transcripts. Repertoires were generated with immunoSEQ multiplex PCR, while TCRdb's copy carries only in-frame clones and drops some. There are about 210,000 clones in the sample; roughly a tenth occur only once, and less than 1.5% lies in the top ten. Findings of the study overall: Across patients, naive, central memory and Treg TCRB repertoires exhibited apparently greater similarity than was observed across healthy donors. Sequencing the cDNA could make cells with high TCR expression show up more than they should. There was a moderate but significant shortening of TCRB CDR3s in all four CD4+ subsets of Type 1 diabetes patients.

This clonotype was obtained from a man in his late teens or twenties in good health. The V gene is TRBV2, the J gene TRBJ2-1; no clear D. The sequencing sample was made of central memory CD4+ T cells from blood. CDR3 sequence (DNA): TGTGCCAGCAGTGAAGAAGGTGAGCAGTTCTTC. Its translation: CASSEEGEQFF.